This entry lists 25 T cell receptor beta chains sequenced from one sample in a study of cytomegalovirus exposure and HLA in healthy donors (dated by TCRdb to 2016 to 2017). Libraries were prepared through the immunoSEQ multiplex PCR assay. For the multiplex PCR, a mixture combining 60 forward primers for TCR Vbeta segments and 13 reverse primers for TCR Jbeta segments was used. This immuneACCESS table, as held by TCRdb, lists in-frame sequences with V and J called but not all clones. Of the missing ones, under half trace to an unresolved V gene in checked studies; the others have no known cause. Here the sample has around 30,000 clones; about 87% occur a single time. The ten largest clones represent about 2.5% of the sample. Specimen: PBMCs. The receptors were gathered from a boy aged 5 to 17 in good health and CMV-seronegative.

The chain recombines TRBV7-2 with TRBJ1-1, with D unresolved. Germline-derived CDR1 and CDR2 are SGHTA and FQGNSA. Between the trimmed V and J ends, which lost 3 bases and 2 bases, there was a span of 7 bases. The CDR3 sequence is 13 residues long. This CDR3 reads CASSFQFNTEAFF. In nucleotides, the CDR3 is TGTGCCAGCAGCTTTCAGTTCAACACTGAAGCTTTCTTT.

This rearrangement joins TRBV7-9 to TRBJ1-5; D is perhaps TRBD1 (6 bases). CDR1 is SEHNR and CDR2 is FQNEAQ in the germline V gene (reference sequence). The CDR3 consists of 16 residues. The V end lost 4 bases, the J end lost 5 bases, and 18 bases lay between the germline ends. The CDR3 protein is CASSSGGRGGDQPQHF. In nucleotides, the CDR3 is TGTGCCAGCAGCTCGGGGGGGCGGGGAGGGGATCAGCCCCAGCATTTT.

This clone showed up just once. The chain uses TRBV4-3 and TRBJ1-2; a possible D gene is TRBD1 (5 bases). In germline, CDR1 is LGHNA, CDR2 YSLEER. The germline V and J ends were trimmed by 0 bases and 2 bases, with 13 bases remaining between them. The CDR3 sequence is 16 residues long. Written as DNA, the CDR3 is TGCGCCAGCAGCCAAGATAGAGCAGGGATCAACTATGGCTACACCTTC. It translates to CASSQDRAGINYGYTF.

The chain uses TRBV27 and TRBJ1-2; tentative D call: TRBD1 (5 bases). The V gene lost 3 bases and the J gene lost 0 bases, with 14 bases spanning the gap. Germline-derived CDR1 and CDR2 are MNHEY and SMNVEV (reference sequence). The CDR3 has 16 amino acids. CDR3 coding DNA: TGTGCCAGCAGTTTCTTTCCAGGGAACCCTAACTATGGCTACACCTTC. Translated, it gives CASSFFPGNPNYGYTF.

The V and J genes are TRBV30 and TRBJ1-4; D gene ambiguous. The CDR3 extends over 12 amino acids. Trimming pared 0 bases from V and 8 bases from J, leaving 7 bases between. Germline lookup yields CDR1 GTSNPN and CDR2 SVGIG (reference sequence). CDR3 bases: TGTGCCTGGAGTGTACTCAAGGAAAAACTGTTTTTT. It translates to CAWSVLKEKLFF.

This chain joins TRBV6-5 and TRBJ1-5, with TRBD1 matching 10 bases. This CDR3 is 14 amino acids long. V gave up 6 bases and J gave up 4 bases; unmatched junction bases: 3. Germline values: CDR1 MNHEY, CDR2 SVGAGI. CDR3: CASSGQGGNQPQHF. As DNA, the CDR3 is TGTGCCAGCAGCGGACAGGGGGGTAATCAGCCCCAGCATTTT.

This clone is a singleton in its sample. J is TRBJ1-1 and V is TRBV15, with TRBD1 identical over 7 bases. This CDR3 has 14 amino acids. Per the germline V gene, CDR1 is LNHNV and CDR2 is YYDKDF (reference sequence). V lost 5 bases to trimming and J lost 2 bases; unmatched junction nucleotides: 5. CDR3 loop: CATSWGQRNTEAFF. DNA for the CDR3: TGTGCCACCAGCTGGGGACAGAGAAACACTGAAGCTTTCTTT. The whole variable domain, filled in from reference TRBV15 and TRBJ1-1, reads DAMVIQNPRYQVTQFGKPVTLSCSQTLNHNVMYWYQQKSSQAPKLLFHYYDKDFNNEADTPDNFQSRRPNTSFCFLDIRSPGLGDTAMYLCATSWGQRNTEAFFGQGTRLTVV.

The chain carries TRBV5-4 and TRBJ2-7, with D possibly matching TRBD1 (6 bases). The CDR3 runs 14 residues. Germline V gene sequence: CDR1 SGHNT, CDR2 YYREEE (reference sequence). Trimming removed 5 bases at V and 3 bases at J, with 15 bases between. In DNA, the CDR3 is TGTGCCAGCAGTCCGGGACAAGGGATCTACGAGCAGTACTTC. Its protein is CASSPGQGIYEQYF.

The sample holds a few counts of this clone. The chain recombines TRBV6-1 with TRBJ2-5; a possible D gene is TRBD1 (6 bases). V was pared by 0 bases and J by 5 bases, with 10 bases between. CDR1 and CDR2 from the germline V gene are MNHNS and SASEGT. The CDR3 loop spans 14 amino acids. The CDR3 DNA reads TGTGCCAGCAGTGAAGCGGGGGCAGGGGAGACCCAGTACTTC. It codes for CASSEAGAGETQYF.

The genes are TRBV4-1 and TRBJ2-7, with TRBD1 as a possible D gene (5 bases). The ends were cut back, 0 bases at V and 4 bases at J, with 19 bases in the middle. Germline V CDR1 and CDR2: MGHRA, YSYEKL. There are 17 residues in the CDR3. The CDR3 DNA reads TGCGCCAGCAGCCAAGAGGAGCAGCCAGGGATGTTGTACGAGCAGTACTTC. It encodes CASSQEEQPGMLYEQYF.

The chain is built from TRBV7-3 and TRBJ1-2; the match to TRBD1 covers 10 bases. V was clipped by 2 bases and J by 8 bases; unmatched bases: 8. CDR3 length: 15 residues. Germline CDR1 and CDR2: SGHTA and FQGTGA. CDR3 sequence (DNA): TGTGCCAGCAGCTTAGGGGGGACAGGGGTCGACGGCTACACCTTC. Protein sequence: CASSLGGTGVDGYTF.

The chain is built from TRBV5-1 and TRBJ2-4; 7 nucleotides match TRBD2. This CDR3 is 20 amino acids long. V shed 0 bases and J 0 bases; nucleotides not matched to a gene: 15. In germline, CDR1 is SGHRS, CDR2 YFSETQ. The CDR3 spells CASSLESDRDGGVAKNIQYF. CDR3 bases: TGCGCCAGCAGCTTGGAGTCAGATAGGGATGGGGGGGTAGCCAAAAACATTCAGTACTTC.

This chain uses TRBV28 with TRBJ2-7, with D possibly being TRBD2 (6 bases). The germline V and J ends were trimmed by 2 bases and 3 bases, with 11 bases remaining between them. CDR1 MDHEN and CDR2 SYDVKM come from the germline V gene. This CDR3 region has 14 residues. The CDR3 DNA reads as TGTGCCAGCAGTTTAGGGGCGGGGCACTACGAGCAGTACTTC. Translating it yields CASSLGAGHYEQYF.

V gene TRBV11-3 combines with J gene TRBJ2-2; 10 bases map to TRBD1. The length of the CDR3 is 15 residues. Germline CDR1 reads SGHNT; CDR2 reads YENEEA. J was trimmed by 5 bases and V by 4 bases; bases with no gene match: 4. CDR3 DNA: TGTGCCAGCAGCTCGGACAGGGGGGGGACCGGGGAGCTGTTTTTT. Protein sequence: CASSSDRGGTGELFF.

This clone was detected a few times. This sequence joins TRBV5-1 and TRBJ1-1; D remains unclear. The V end lost 4 bases, the J end lost 1 base, and 8 bases lay between the germline ends. Germline V gene data show CDR1 as SGHRS and CDR2 as YFSETQ. This CDR3 region has 13 residues. CDR3 sequence (DNA): TGCGCCAGCAGCCTTGACTCGAACACTGAAGCTTTCTTT. This codes for CASSLDSNTEAFF. Full variable domain (rest looked up from reference TRBV5-1 and TRBJ1-1): KAGVTQTPRYLIKTRGQQVTLSCSPISGHRSVSWYQQTPGQGLQFLFEYFSETQRNKGNFPGRFSGRQFSNSRSEMNVSTLELGDSALYLCASSLDSNTEAFFGQGTRLTVV.

The chain combines TRBV6-6 with TRBJ2-7, with D possibly TRBD2 on 5 matching bases. The V end lost 4 bases, the J end lost 3 bases, and 7 bases lay between the germline ends. This CDR3 is 12 amino acids long. The germline V gene encodes CDR1 MNHNY and CDR2 SVGAGI (reference sequence). This CDR3 is CASSSTSYEQYF. The CDR3 DNA follows: TGTGCCAGCAGTTCAACTAGCTACGAGCAGTACTTC.

This chain joins TRBV7-9 and TRBJ2-5, with 7 bases matching TRBD1. This CDR3 contains 14 residues. Losses at the gene ends were 0 bases for V and 11 bases for J; bases not matched to a gene: 9. Germline CDR1 and CDR2: SEHNR and FQNEAQ (reference sequence). The CDR3 is CASSLAGTVEEQYF. The DNA for the CDR3 is TGTGCCAGCAGCTTAGCGGGGACAGTCGAAGAGCAGTACTTC.

The V and J genes are TRBV9 and TRBJ2-7; D possibly corresponds to TRBD2 (6 bases). Germline CDR1 reads SGDLS; CDR2 reads YYNGEE. V was cut by 3 bases and J by 5 bases, with 21 bases left in between. This CDR3 spans 16 amino acids. CDR3 protein: CASSDHSRRGRNEQYF. CDR3 sequence (DNA): TGTGCCAGCAGCGATCACTCACGGCGGGGTCGTAACGAGCAGTACTTC.

This rearrangement joins TRBV27 to TRBJ1-1; D is uncertain. There are 13 residues in the CDR3. V lost 2 bases to trimming and J lost 1 base, with 5 bases between them. CDR1 is MNHEY and CDR2 is SMNVEV in the germline V gene (reference sequence). The DNA for the CDR3 is TGTGCCAGCAGTTTACGGGAGAACACTGAAGCTTTCTTT. Encoded protein: CASSLRENTEAFF.

This chain connects TRBV5-4 to TRBJ1-1; D is perhaps TRBD1 (5 bases). Germline-derived CDR1 and CDR2 are SGHNT and YYREEE (reference sequence). CDR3 length: 15 residues. Trimming pared 3 bases from V and 10 bases from J, leaving 22 bases between. CDR3 sequence: CASSSPQEGLRRAFF. The CDR3 DNA reads TGTGCCAGCAGCTCCCCCCAGGAGGGGTTAAGGAGAGCTTTCTTT.

The V call is TRBV4-3, the J call TRBJ1-6; no firm D call. This CDR3 region has 17 residues. The V and J ends lost 5 bases and 7 bases respectively, with 21 bases between them. Germline CDR1 and CDR2: LGHNA and YSLEER. The CDR3 sequence: CASSAKSREVRNSPLHF. In nucleotides, the CDR3 is TGCGCCAGCAGCGCGAAAAGTAGGGAGGTCCGGAATTCACCCCTCCACTTT.

On this clone itself: Mismatch with germline at one junction end may stem from a read error. This chain connects TRBV30 to TRBJ1-3, with D hard to call. The CDR3 runs to 14 residues. Germline V gene data show CDR1 as GTSNPN and CDR2 as SVGIG (reference sequence). The CDR3 loop is CAGSVERSGNTIYF. The CDR3 coding sequence is TGTGCCGGGAGTGTCGAGCGCTCTGGAAACACCATATATTTT.

The chain is built from TRBV7-8 and TRBJ2-1; D gene ambiguous. The V end was cut by 5 bases, the J end by 8 bases, with 13 bases between. Per germline, CDR1 SGHVS and CDR2 FQNEAQ. The CDR3 loop spans 13 amino acids. The DNA for the CDR3 is TGTGCCAGCAGCACGCTAGGCCCCGATGAGCAGTTCTTC. It is translated as CASSTLGPDEQFF.

This rearrangement joins TRBV28 to TRBJ1-6; D unclear. The CDR3 extends over 17 amino acids. The V gene lost 7 bases and the J gene lost 0 bases, with 16 bases spanning the gap. Germline V gene data show CDR1 as MDHEN and CDR2 as SYDVKM. Here the CDR3 reads CASTYPTGRSYNSPLHF. Here the CDR3 DNA reads TGTGCCAGCACTTACCCTACGGGTCGCTCCTATAATTCACCCCTCCACTTT.

This chain connects TRBV6-5 to TRBJ1-6; D perhaps matches TRBD1 (6 bases). In germline, CDR1 is MNHEY, CDR2 SVGAGI. Trimming removed 4 bases at V and 16 bases at J, with 17 bases between. The CDR3 extends over 13 amino acids. CDR3 sequence (DNA): TGTGCCAGCAGTTGGACAGACAGCCGGGGTCTCCACTTT. Protein: CASSWTDSRGLHF.